These T cell receptor beta chains were read from a single sample in a study of cytomegalovirus exposure and HLA in healthy donors. Here immunoSEQ multiplex PCR was the method, and the copy in TCRdb shows in-frame clones only, minus some. The top ten clones hold about 0.76% of a sample with about 170,000 clones, roughly 80% of them seen once. Sequencing was performed on PBMCs. These receptors all stem from a woman between 18 and 29 years old in good health and CMV-seronegative. Both conserved end residues are part of each CDR3. D genes are given only for firm matches. Expanded clones get a size class; other rows say once, few or many, or leave the size out.

j_call clone_size v_call d_call cdr3_nt cdr3_aa
TRBJ1-5 NA TRBV28 NA TGTGCCAGCAGTTTATGGGGGGAGGGCTCTCAGCCCCAGCATTTT CASSLWGEGSQPQHF
TRBJ2-3 once TRBV6-5 TRBD1 TGTGCCAGCAGTTACGACAGGGCTTTAGATACGCAGTATTTT CASSYDRALDTQYF
TRBJ2-7 NA TRBV15 TRBD2 TGTGCCACCAGCAGAGGGACTAGCGAGGGCTACGAGCAGTACTTC CATSRGTSEGYEQYF
TRBJ2-1 NA TRBV7-3 NA TGTGCCAGCAGCTTGGGCCGCCACGGTGAGCAGTTCTTC CASSLGRHGEQFF
TRBJ2-1 NA TRBV4-1 TRBD2 TGCGCCAGCAGCCAAGAGCCCCTAGCGGGCTTGTACAATGAGCAGTTCTTC CASSQEPLAGLYNEQFF
TRBJ1-2 NA TRBV7-9 NA TGTGCCAGCAGCTTCGTCGGAGTTTATGGCTACACCTTC CASSFVGVYGYTF
TRBJ1-5 once TRBV19 TRBD1 TGTGCCAGTAGTATGGTCGGGACAGCTATCCCGGCGGGCAATCAGCCCCAGCATTTT CASSMVGTAIPAGNQPQHF
TRBJ1-2 NA TRBV28 NA TGTGCCAGCAGACAGGATCTAAACTATGGCTACACCTTC CASRQDLNYGYTF
TRBJ2-1 NA TRBV14 TRBD2 TGTGCCAGCAGCCAATTCTGGGGGGCTAGCGGGAACGTTTCCAATGAGCAGTTCTTC CASSQFWGASGNVSNEQFF
TRBJ2-4 NA TRBV4-1 TRBD2 TGCGCCAGCAGCCCGGGACTAGCGGGAGGGGTAGCCAAAAACATTCAGTACTTC CASSPGLAGGVAKNIQYF
TRBJ2-5 NA TRBV7-8 TRBD1 TGTGCCAGCAGCTCCCCCACAGGGGTTAGGGAGACCCAGTACTTC CASSSPTGVRETQYF
TRBJ2-7 NA TRBV7-2 NA TGTGCCAGCAGCCACGGGGGTGTTAGCTCCTACGAGCAGTACTTC CASSHGGVSSYEQYF
TRBJ1-2 NA TRBV6-1 TRBD1 TGTGCCAGCAGTGAAGGGGACAGGGGGAACTATGGCTACACCTTC CASSEGDRGNYGYTF
TRBJ1-3 once TRBV5-8 NA TGTGCCAGCAGCTTTTCAAGGGGGATCGGTGGAAACACCATATATTTT CASSFSRGIGGNTIYF
TRBJ2-7 NA TRBV4-2 NA TGTGCCAGCAGCCAAGAAGCTTCCGAGCAGTACTTC CASSQEASEQYF
TRBJ1-1 NA TRBV11-2 NA TGTGCCAGCGGCTTAGGAACGGGTAACGCTGAAGCTTTCTTT CASGLGTGNAEAFF
TRBJ1-4 NA TRBV27 NA TGTGCCAGCAGGTCAGCGGGGATTAATGAAAAACTGTTTTTT CASRSAGINEKLFF
TRBJ2-4 NA TRBV7-2 TRBD1 TGTGCCAGCAGCTGGGACAGGGAAAACATTCAGTACTTC CASSWDRENIQYF
TRBJ1-1 NA TRBV19 TRBD1 TGTGCCAGTAGTACCCGAGGTCGGGGAAAGGGACAGGGCGATGAAGCTTTCTTT CASSTRGRGKGQGDEAFF
TRBJ2-4 NA TRBV6-4 NA TGTGCCAGCAGTAAGGAGGGAGGTGGAGCCAAAAACATTCAGTACTTC CASSKEGGGAKNIQYF
TRBJ2-2 NA TRBV19 NA TGTGCCAGTAGTAGGGCAACGGCAACCGGGGAGCTGTTTTTT CASSRATATGELFF
TRBJ1-2 few TRBV25-1 TRBD1 TGTGCCAGCAGTGAATTAGGACAGGGCTATGGCTACACCTTC CASSELGQGYGYTF
TRBJ1-5 NA TRBV4-1 TRBD1 TGCGCCAGCAGCCAAGGGACAGGGATCAATCAGCCCCAGCATTTT CASSQGTGINQPQHF
TRBJ2-3 NA TRBV11-2 TRBD1 TGTGCCAGCAGCTTACGCTCGGACAGGGTGTTTAGGGATACGCAGTATTTT CASSLRSDRVFRDTQYF
TRBJ2-2 many TRBV6-1 TRBD2 TGTGCCAGCAGTGCCGCGGGAGAAACCGGGGAGCTGTTTTTT CASSAAGETGELFF
TRBJ2-2 NA TRBV6-1 TRBD2 TGTGCCAGCAGTGAACTAGCGGGGCGGAACACCGGGGAGCTGTTTTTT CASSELAGRNTGELFF
TRBJ2-3 NA TRBV18 TRBD2 TGTGCCAGCTCACTTACTAGCGGAACAAGCACAGATACGCAGTATTTT CASSLTSGTSTDTQYF
TRBJ1-2 NA TRBV5-6 TRBD1 TGTGCCAGCAGCCGGGCCGGACAGGGATACGGCTACACCTTC CASSRAGQGYGYTF
TRBJ1-2 NA TRBV6-5 TRBD1 TGTGCCAGCAGTTACGGGCATCCGGGACAGGGCGACGGCTACACCTTC CASSYGHPGQGDGYTF
TRBJ2-2 NA TRBV11-3 NA TGTGCCAGCAGCCCCAAGACAGGGACTTACACCGGGGAGCTGTTTTTT CASSPKTGTYTGELFF
TRBJ2-4 NA TRBV19 NA TGTGCCAGTAGTATAAGCTCCAGGGCGACCAAAAACATTCAGTACTTC CASSISSRATKNIQYF
TRBJ2-7 once TRBV11-2 NA TGTGCCAGCAGCTTCGGTCAGGGCCTCTACGAGCAGTACTTC CASSFGQGLYEQYF
TRBJ2-7 NA TRBV4-1 TRBD2 TGCGCCAGCAGCCAAGATCGGGCTAGCGGGACCTACGAGCAGTACTTC CASSQDRASGTYEQYF
TRBJ1-1 once TRBV4-2 NA TGTGCCAGCAGCCAAGAGGAGGGTGTGAAAGCTTTCTTT CASSQEEGVKAFF
TRBJ1-6 few TRBV10-3 TRBD1 TGTGCCATCAGCCCCGGGACAGGGTATAATTCACCCCTCCACTTT CAISPGTGYNSPLHF
TRBJ1-2 few TRBV2 NA TGTGCCAGCAGTGGGCGGGGGAAGTCCTATGGCTACACCTTC CASSGRGKSYGYTF
TRBJ1-3 NA TRBV28 NA TGTGCCAGCAGTTTAGTCTCCCGGGCTGGAAACACCATATATTTT CASSLVSRAGNTIYF
TRBJ1-2 NA TRBV21-1 NA TGTGCCAGCAGCACCTGGGGGCCGGGTAGAGTCTATGGCTACACCTTC CASSTWGPGRVYGYTF
TRBJ2-3 NA TRBV6-1 NA TGTGCCAGCATCCGGGGGTGGGGTGGAGATACGCAGTATTTT CASIRGWGGDTQYF
TRBJ2-1 NA TRBV5-1 NA TGCGCCAGCAGCTTGATATCGGGGACCTACAATGAGCAGTTCTTC CASSLISGTYNEQFF
TRBJ1-3 NA TRBV28 NA TGTGCCAGCAGTCCCCTGACAGGATACTCTGGAAACACCATATATTTT CASSPLTGYSGNTIYF
TRBJ2-2 NA TRBV9 TRBD2 TGTGCCAGCAGCGTGACCGGGACTAGCGTCACCGGGGAGCTGTTTTTT CASSVTGTSVTGELFF
TRBJ2-5 NA TRBV5-4 TRBD1 TGTGCCAGCAACTCCGTAGGGACAGAAGAGACCCAGTACTTC CASNSVGTEETQYF
TRBJ2-1 NA TRBV27 TRBD1 TGTGCCAGCAGTTTACGGCATCAGAGGGGGCGAAAATACAATGAGCAGTTCTTC CASSLRHQRGRKYNEQFF
TRBJ2-7 NA TRBV28 TRBD2 TGTGCCAGCAGTTCCCCGGGTGACGCGGGAGGGCCCTACGAGCAGTACTTC CASSSPGDAGGPYEQYF
TRBJ1-4 NA TRBV18 NA TGTGCTAGCTCACCAACCGGGGTCGGAGAAAAACTGTTTTTT CASSPTGVGEKLFF
TRBJ2-7 NA TRBV7-8 NA TGTGCCAGCAGCTCGGACAGACACTACGAGCAGTACTTC CASSSDRHYEQYF
TRBJ1-4 NA TRBV2 NA TGTGCCAGCACGATCTACCCTAATGAAAAACTGTTTTTT CASTIYPNEKLFF
TRBJ2-7 once TRBV18 NA TGTGCCAGCTCACCGGTCAGGGTAGGGTTCGAGCAGTACTTC CASSPVRVGFEQYF
TRBJ2-7 NA TRBV28 TRBD2 TGTGCCAGCAGTTCCCAGGTCGGGCGGGAGGGCCTTTCCTCCTACGAGCAGTACTTC CASSSQVGREGLSSYEQYF
TRBJ2-1 NA TRBV4-1 TRBD2 TGCGCCAGCAGCCCGCTGGGTAGCGGGGGGAAACAATACAATGAGCAGTTCTTC CASSPLGSGGKQYNEQFF
TRBJ1-1 NA TRBV11-3 NA TGTGCCAGCAGCTTGGTCGGCACTGAAGCTTTCTTT CASSLVGTEAFF
TRBJ2-5 NA TRBV19 TRBD1 TGTGCCAGTAGTATAGACAGGGGGCGAGAGACCCAGTACTTC CASSIDRGRETQYF
TRBJ2-6 NA TRBV7-8 NA TGTGCCAGCAGCTTAATCCGAGACTCTGGGGCCAACGTCCTGACTTTC CASSLIRDSGANVLTF
TRBJ2-5 NA TRBV11-1 TRBD1 TGTGCCAGCAGCACCCGGGACAGGGGTTTTTTCGACCAAGAGACCCAGTACTTC CASSTRDRGFFDQETQYF
TRBJ2-7 NA TRBV14 TRBD2 TGTGCCAGCAGCCAAGAGTTTGGGGGAGGGCTGGGGTCGGAGCAGTACTTC CASSQEFGGGLGSEQYF
TRBJ1-5 NA TRBV30 NA TGTGCCTGGAGTGGGGGCGGCAATCAGCCCCAGCATTTT CAWSGGGNQPQHF
TRBJ1-2 NA TRBV14 TRBD1 TGTGCCAGCAGCCCCTCGGACAGGGTAAGTATCTACTATGGCTACACCTTC CASSPSDRVSIYYGYTF
TRBJ2-4 NA TRBV2 NA TGTGCCAGCAGTGAACTTACAGCTAAAAACATTCAGTACTTC CASSELTAKNIQYF
TRBJ2-7 NA TRBV6-1 NA TGTGCCAGCAGTGCTGTCCCGGGGTACGAGCAGTACTTC CASSAVPGYEQYF